Listed here is a single T cell receptor beta chain. Its antigen remains undetermined. No qualities accompany the bases; no much larger clone lies one base away. This sample is drawn from a study of cytomegalovirus exposure and HLA in healthy donors (dated by TCRdb to the late 2010s). General notes on the study: According to a later analysis, one platform produced both the 100 to 150 validation repertoires and the 620 or so repertoires of the first cohort. In addition to the first cohort of 666 subjects, a separate validation cohort of 130 or so different subjects was used. The aim of the study was to test whether cataloging public T cell receptors could identify signatures of past pathogen exposure. High-throughput TCR immunosequencing, statistical association of individual TCRs with disease status, and machine learning were combined to predict cytomegalovirus infection status.

Library creation used the immunoSEQ multiplex PCR assay. The authors' pipeline ran thus. A statistical classification framework was built for diagnosing cytomegalovirus status from the catalog of TCR beta chain sequences. TCRdb re-hosts the immuneACCESS table, in-frame sequences only. Its copies lack some clones; in the studies checked, an unresolved V gene accounts for under half of them, and the cause for the rest is not known. The V and J calls and clone size come from that table; D and trimming were worked out from the DNA. The sample table contains around 180,000 clones; only one count was recorded for 84% of them. Jointly, the top ten make up roughly 6.5% of the sample. Broader findings and caveats from the paper: A later analysis had no HLA typing for the validation cohort, so co-occurrence there was scored across all 130 or so repertoires. The study listed approximately 150 TCR beta chains as associated with cytomegalovirus. The authors suggested that the approach could potentially be extended to other disease states and immunological phenotypes. Of the cluster scores, 94% were above 0 in a later analysis, which found that TCRs clustered in the first cohort also tended to co-occur in the 120 validation repertoires. Across donors, most TCR sequences were observed very rarely, whereas some public TCRs were present in many individuals. The classifier was reported to diagnose cytomegalovirus status with high specificity and sensitivity in both the original cohort and the validation cohort. In vitro tests confirmed that three of the cytomegalovirus-associated TCR beta chains recognize cytomegalovirus antigens.

The donors belonged to the validation cohort of around 110 subjects, which was separate from the roughly 700-subject first cohort. The sequence derives from a young man in good health and CMV-seropositive. Sequenced material: PBMCs.

The CDR3 here reads CASSLSSGVSYEQYF. The DNA is TGTGCCAGCAGTTTATCTAGCGGGGTCTCCTACGAGCAGTACTTC. The rearrangement combines TRBV28 with TRBJ2-7; TRBD2 matches 9 bases in the middle. The CDR3 measures 15 amino acids from cysteine to phenylalanine. Only the CDR3 DNA stays, 45 bases, in frame from base 1. CDR1 and CDR2 (MDHEN, SYDVKM) derive from the germline V gene. From V the trimming removes 1 base and from J it removes 0 bases, while the gene matches leave 1 base of the junction unaccounted for.